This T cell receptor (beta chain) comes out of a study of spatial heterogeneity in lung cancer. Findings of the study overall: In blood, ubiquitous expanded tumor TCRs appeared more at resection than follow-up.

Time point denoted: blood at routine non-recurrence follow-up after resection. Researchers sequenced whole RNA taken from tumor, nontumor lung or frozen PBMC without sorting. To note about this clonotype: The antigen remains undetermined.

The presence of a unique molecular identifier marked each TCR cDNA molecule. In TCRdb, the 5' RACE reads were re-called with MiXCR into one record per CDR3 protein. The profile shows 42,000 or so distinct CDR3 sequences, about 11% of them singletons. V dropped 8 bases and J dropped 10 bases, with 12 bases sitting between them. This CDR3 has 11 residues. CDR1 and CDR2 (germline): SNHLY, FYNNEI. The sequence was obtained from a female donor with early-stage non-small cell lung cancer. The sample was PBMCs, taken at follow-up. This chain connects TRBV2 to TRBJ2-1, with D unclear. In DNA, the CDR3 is TGTGCCAGCCTTAATCGGCTCGAGCAGTTCTTC. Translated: CASLNRLEQFF.